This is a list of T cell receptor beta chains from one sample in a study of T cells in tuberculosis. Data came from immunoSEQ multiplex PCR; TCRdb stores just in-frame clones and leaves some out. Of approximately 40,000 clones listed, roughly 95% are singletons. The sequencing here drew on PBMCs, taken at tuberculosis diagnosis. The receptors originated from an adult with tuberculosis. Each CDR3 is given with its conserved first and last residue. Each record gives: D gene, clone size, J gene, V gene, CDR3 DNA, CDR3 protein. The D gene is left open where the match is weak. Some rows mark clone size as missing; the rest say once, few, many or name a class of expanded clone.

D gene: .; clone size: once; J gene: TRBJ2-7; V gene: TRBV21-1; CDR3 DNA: TGTGCCTCTAACGTGGAAGCGGACAGGTCCTACGAGCAGTACTTC; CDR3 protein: CASNVEADRSYEQYF
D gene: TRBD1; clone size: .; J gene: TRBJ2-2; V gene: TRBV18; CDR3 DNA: TGTGCCAGCTCACCAGGGACAGAAACCGGGGAGCTGTTTTTT; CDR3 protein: CASSPGTETGELFF
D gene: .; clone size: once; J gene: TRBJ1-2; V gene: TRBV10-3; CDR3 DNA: TGTGCCATCAGTGAGCCGAGTCGGGATGGCTACACCTTC; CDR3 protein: CAISEPSRDGYTF
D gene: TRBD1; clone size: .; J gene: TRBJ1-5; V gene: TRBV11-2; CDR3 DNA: TGTGCCAGCAGCCGTAACAGGGGTGGTCAGCCCCAGCATTTT; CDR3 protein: CASSRNRGGQPQHF
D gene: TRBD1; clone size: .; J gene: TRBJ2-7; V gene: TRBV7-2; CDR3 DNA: TGTGCCAGCAGCTTCGGGGACAGACCCACCTACGAGCAGTACTTC; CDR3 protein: CASSFGDRPTYEQYF
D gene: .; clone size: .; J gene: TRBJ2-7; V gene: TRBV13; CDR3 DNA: TGTGCCAGCAGACAGGGAAGCTCCTACGAGCAGTACTTC; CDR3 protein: CASRQGSSYEQYF
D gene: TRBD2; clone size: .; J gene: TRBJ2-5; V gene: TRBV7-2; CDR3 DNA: TGTGCCAGCAGCCGATCTTTGACTAGCGGGGGGGTCATAATAGAGACCCAGTACTTC; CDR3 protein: CASSRSLTSGGVIIETQYF
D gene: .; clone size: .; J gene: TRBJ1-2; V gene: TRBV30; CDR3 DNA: TGTGCCTGGACCCATGGACAGCGTCATGTCTACACCTTC; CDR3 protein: CAWTHGQRHVYTF
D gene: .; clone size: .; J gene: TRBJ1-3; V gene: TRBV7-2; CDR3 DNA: TGTGCCAGCAGCTTAGAGACAGCAAACTCTGGAAACACCATATATTTT; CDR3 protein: CASSLETANSGNTIYF
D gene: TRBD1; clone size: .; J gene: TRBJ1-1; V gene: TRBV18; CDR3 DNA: TGTGCCAGCTCGCAAGGGGGCATCACTGAAGCTTTCTTT; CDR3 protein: CASSQGGITEAFF
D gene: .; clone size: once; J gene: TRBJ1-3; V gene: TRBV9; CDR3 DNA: TGTGCCAGCAGCGTAGCTCTTTCTCTGTCTGGAAACACCATATATTTT; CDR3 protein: CASSVALSLSGNTIYF
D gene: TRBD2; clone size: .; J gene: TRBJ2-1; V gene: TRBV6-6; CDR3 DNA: TGTGCCACCCAGCGGGGGGGCTCCTACAATGAGCAGTTCTTC; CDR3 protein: CATQRGGSYNEQFF
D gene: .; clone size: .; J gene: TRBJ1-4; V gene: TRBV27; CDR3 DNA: TGTGCCAGCAGTTTAGGGGGGGCCTCCCTTGGAAAACTGTTTTTT; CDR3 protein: CASSLGGASLGKLFF
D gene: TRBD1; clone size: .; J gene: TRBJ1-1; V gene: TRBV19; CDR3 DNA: TGTGCCAGTTCCAGGACAGGCATGAACACTGAAGCTTTCTTT; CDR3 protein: CASSRTGMNTEAFF
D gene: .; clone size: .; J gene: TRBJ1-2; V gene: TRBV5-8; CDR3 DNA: TGTGCCAGCAGCTTGGGCGGAGGCTATGGCTACACCTTC; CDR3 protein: CASSLGGGYGYTF
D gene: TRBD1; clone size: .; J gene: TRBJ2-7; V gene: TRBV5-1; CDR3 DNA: TGCGCCAGCAGCTTGGAGACAGGGTTTTTCGGCGAGCAGTACTTC; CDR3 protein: CASSLETGFFGEQYF
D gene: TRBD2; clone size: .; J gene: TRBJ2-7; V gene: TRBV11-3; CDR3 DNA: TGTGCCAGCAGCCCCCGGGGGGGCAGCTCCTACGAGCAGTACTTC; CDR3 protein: CASSPRGGSSYEQYF
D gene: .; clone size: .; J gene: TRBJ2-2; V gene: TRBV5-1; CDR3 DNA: TGCGCCAGCAGCGCCATTCAGGGGAACACCGGGGAGCTGTTTTTT; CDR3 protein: CASSAIQGNTGELFF
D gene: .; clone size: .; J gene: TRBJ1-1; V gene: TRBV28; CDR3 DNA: TGTGCCAGCAGTTCCACGTCGCGGGGAGACACTGAAGCTTTCTTT; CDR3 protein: CASSSTSRGDTEAFF
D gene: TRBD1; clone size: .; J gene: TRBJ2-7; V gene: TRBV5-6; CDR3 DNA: TGTGCCAGCTCTGGGACAGGGGCCTCAGGAGGGAAGATCTTC; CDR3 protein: CASSGTGASGGKIF
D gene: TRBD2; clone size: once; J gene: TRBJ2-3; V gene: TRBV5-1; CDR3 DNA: TGCGCCAGCAGGTCCGGGGGGGATACGCAGTATTTT; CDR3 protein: CASRSGGDTQYF
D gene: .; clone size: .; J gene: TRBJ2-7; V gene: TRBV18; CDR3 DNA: TGTGCCAGCTCACCAATTATGGAGACCTTTGGCGAGCAGTACTTC; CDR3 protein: CASSPIMETFGEQYF
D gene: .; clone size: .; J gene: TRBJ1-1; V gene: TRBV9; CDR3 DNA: TGTGCCAGCCAGCGCCTTATGAACACTGAAGCTTTCTTT; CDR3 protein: CASQRLMNTEAFF
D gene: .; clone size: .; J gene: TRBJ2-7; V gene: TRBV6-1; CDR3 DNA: TGTGCCAGCAGTGAGACAGGCTCCTACGAGCAGTACTTC; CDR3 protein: CASSETGSYEQYF
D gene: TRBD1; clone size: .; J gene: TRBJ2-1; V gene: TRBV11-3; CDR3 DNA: TGTGCCAGCAGCTTGAGACAGGGAACGGCCAATGAGCAGTTCTTC; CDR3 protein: CASSLRQGTANEQFF
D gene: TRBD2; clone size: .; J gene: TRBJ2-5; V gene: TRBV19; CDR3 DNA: TGTGCCAGTAGCACCATGCCGGGAGGGGAGACCCAGTACTTC; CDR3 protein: CASSTMPGGETQYF